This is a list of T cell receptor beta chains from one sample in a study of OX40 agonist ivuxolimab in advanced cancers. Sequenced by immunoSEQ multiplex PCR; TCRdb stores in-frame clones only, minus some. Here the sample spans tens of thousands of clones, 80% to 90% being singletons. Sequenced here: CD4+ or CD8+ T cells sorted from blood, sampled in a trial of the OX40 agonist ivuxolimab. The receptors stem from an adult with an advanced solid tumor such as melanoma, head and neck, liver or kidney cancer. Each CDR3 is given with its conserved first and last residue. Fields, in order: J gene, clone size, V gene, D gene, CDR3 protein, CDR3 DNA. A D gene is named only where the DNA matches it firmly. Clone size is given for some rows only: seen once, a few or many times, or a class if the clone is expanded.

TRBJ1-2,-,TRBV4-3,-,CASSQVTGTGYGYTF,TGCGCCAGCAGCCAAGTAACAGGGACGGGCTATGGCTACACCTTC
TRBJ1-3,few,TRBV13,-,CASSLVGYGTIYF,TGTGCCAGCAGCTTAGTGGGGTATGGCACCATATATTTT
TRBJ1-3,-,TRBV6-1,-,CASTDRAWGARQSGNTIYF,TGTGCCAGCACTGATAGGGCTTGGGGGGCGCGCCAATCTGGAAACACCATATATTTT
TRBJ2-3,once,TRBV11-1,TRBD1,CASSTTGVVDTQYF,TGTGCCAGCAGCACCACAGGGGTTGTAGATACGCAGTATTTT
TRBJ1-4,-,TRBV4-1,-,CASSQERSRLNEKLFF,TGCGCCAGCAGCCAAGAGCGGTCGAGGTTAAATGAAAAACTGTTTTTT
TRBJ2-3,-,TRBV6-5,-,CASSATDTDTQYF,TGTGCCAGCAGCGCAACGGACACAGATACGCAGTATTTT
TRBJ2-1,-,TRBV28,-,CATSGGHSQFF,TGTGCCACCTCAGGGGGGCATTCACAGTTCTTC
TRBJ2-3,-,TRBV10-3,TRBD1,CAIRAGQGLAELTDTQYF,TGTGCCATCAGGGCGGGACAGGGTCTAGCGGAGCTCACAGATACGCAGTATTTT
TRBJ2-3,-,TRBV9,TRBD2,CASSRLAGFTDTQYF,TGTGCCAGCAGCCGACTAGCGGGTTTCACAGATACGCAGTATTTT
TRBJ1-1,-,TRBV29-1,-,CSVVRYTNTEAFF,TGCAGCGTTGTGAGATATACTAACACTGAAGCTTTCTTT
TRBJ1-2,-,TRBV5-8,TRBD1,CASSLGQGVTYGYTF,TGTGCCAGCAGCTTAGGACAGGGCGTAACCTATGGCTACACCTTC
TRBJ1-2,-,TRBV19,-,CASRKKDYGYTF,TGTGCCAGTAGAAAGAAGGACTATGGCTACACCTTC
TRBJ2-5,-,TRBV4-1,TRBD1,CASSRTGWRETQYF,TGCGCCAGCAGCCGGACAGGGTGGCGGGAGACCCAGTACTTC
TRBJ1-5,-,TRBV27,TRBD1,CASRGQSFQPQHF,TGTGCCAGCAGGGGACAGAGTTTTCAGCCCCAGCATTTT
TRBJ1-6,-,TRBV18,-,CASTGTETNNSPLHF,TGTGCCAGCACGGGAACAGAGACCAATAATTCACCCCTCCACTTT
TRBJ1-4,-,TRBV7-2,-,CASSLVRGRSEKLFF,TGTGCCAGCAGCTTAGTTCGGGGGCGAAGTGAAAAACTGTTTTTT
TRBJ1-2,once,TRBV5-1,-,CASSLKDNYGYTF,TGCGCCAGCAGCTTGAAGGATAACTATGGCTACACCTTC
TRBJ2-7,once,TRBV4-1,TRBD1,CASRRGQGAYEQYF,TGCGCCAGCAGACGAGGACAGGGGGCGTACGAGCAGTACTTC
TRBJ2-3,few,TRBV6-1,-,CASSERRASTDTQYF,TGTGCCAGCAGTGAAAGACGGGCCAGCACAGATACGCAGTATTTT
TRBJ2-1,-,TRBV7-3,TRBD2,CASSLGLAIQSDEQFF,TGTGCCAGCAGCCTGGGACTAGCGATTCAGTCCGATGAGCAGTTCTTC
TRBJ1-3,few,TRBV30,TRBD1,CAWATGTGGNTIYF,TGTGCCTGGGCAACAGGGACAGGTGGAAACACCATATATTTT
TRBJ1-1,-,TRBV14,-,CASSQYRTLNTEAFF,TGTGCCAGCAGTCAATACAGGACTCTGAACACTGAAGCTTTCTTT
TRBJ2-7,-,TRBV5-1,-,CASSILAATGRAREQYF,TGCGCCAGCAGCATTTTGGCCGCAACAGGGAGGGCGAGGGAGCAGTACTTC
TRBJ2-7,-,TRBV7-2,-,CASSLRGGQDDEQYF,TGTGCCAGCAGCTTAAGGGGGGGACAGGATGACGAGCAGTACTTC
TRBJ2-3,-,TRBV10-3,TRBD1,CATRTGHSTDTQYF,TGTGCCACCCGGACAGGGCATAGCACAGATACGCAGTATTTT
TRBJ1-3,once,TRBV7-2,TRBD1,CASSLVLQGAGNTIYF,TGTGCCAGCAGCTTAGTCCTACAGGGGGCTGGAAACACCATATATTTT
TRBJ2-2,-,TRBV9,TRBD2,CASRLLAGVFTGELFF,TGTGCCAGCAGGCTACTAGCGGGAGTATTCACCGGGGAGCTGTTTTTT
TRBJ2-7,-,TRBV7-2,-,CASKPGPIPSEQYF,TGTGCCAGCAAACCGGGACCCATCCCATCCGAGCAGTACTTC
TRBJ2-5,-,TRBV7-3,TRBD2,CASSLEWLAVQETQYF,TGTGCCAGCAGCTTAGAATGGCTAGCGGTCCAAGAGACCCAGTACTTC
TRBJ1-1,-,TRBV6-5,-,CASSYRGDDTEAFF,TGTGCCAGCAGTTACAGGGGAGACGACACTGAAGCTTTCTTT
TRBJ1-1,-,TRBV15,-,CATSAGVNTEAFF,TGTGCCACCAGCGCCGGGGTCAACACTGAAGCTTTCTTT
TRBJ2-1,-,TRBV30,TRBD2,CAWSPPGTSGTQFF,TGTGCCTGGAGCCCTCCCGGGACTAGCGGGACGCAGTTCTTC
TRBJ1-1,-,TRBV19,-,CASSIGGFTEAFF,TGTGCCAGTAGTATAGGAGGGTTCACTGAAGCTTTCTTT
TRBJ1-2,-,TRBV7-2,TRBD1,CASSPGDRGRNYGYTF,TGTGCCAGCAGCCCTGGGGACAGGGGGCGTAACTATGGCTACACCTTC
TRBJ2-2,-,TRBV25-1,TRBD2,CASSERGGNTGELFF,TGTGCCAGCAGTGAGCGGGGGGGAAACACCGGGGAGCTGTTTTTT
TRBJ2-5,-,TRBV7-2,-,CASSLGTVETQYF,TGTGCCAGCAGCTTAGGGACGGTAGAGACCCAGTACTTC
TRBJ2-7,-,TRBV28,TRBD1,CASVGTGPYEQYF,TGTGCCAGTGTCGGGACAGGGCCCTACGAGCAGTACTTC
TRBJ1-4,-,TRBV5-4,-,CASSPQGRNEKLFF,TGTGCCAGCAGCCCCCAGGGCAGGAATGAAAAACTGTTTTTT
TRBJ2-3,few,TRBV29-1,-,CSVEYEADTQYF,TGCAGCGTTGAGTACGAAGCGGATACGCAGTATTTT
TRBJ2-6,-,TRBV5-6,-,CASSLETSGANVLTF,TGTGCCAGCAGCTTGGAGACTTCCGGGGCCAACGTCCTGACTTTC
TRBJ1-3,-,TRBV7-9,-,CASSSRQTSGNTIYF,TGTGCCAGCAGCTCTCGACAAACCTCTGGAAACACCATATATTTT